The 13 T cell receptor beta chains below all came from one sample that was sequenced in a study of T cells in women clearing cervical HPV infection. Sequencing was performed with immunoSEQ multiplex PCR; in TCRdb, only in-frame clones are kept and a portion is missing. The sample yields about 26,000 clones, of which the top ten take up roughly 4%. Sequenced input: blood buffy coat. These receptors all come from a woman between 18 and 70 years old with a cervical HPV16 infection that either progressed to CIN3+ or cleared (not recorded which).

Notes on this clone: The read ends 3 residues shy of where the CDR3 ends; the end is completed using the germline J gene. The rearrangement uses TRBV11-2 and TRBJ1-1, with 7 bases matching TRBD1. V shed 1 base, J shed 7 bases, and the junction held 9 bases outside the gene matches. The CDR3 is 15 residues long. Looked up from germline, CDR1 is SGHAT and CDR2 is FQNNGV. The sequenced CDR3 bases are TGTGCCAGCAGCTTAGTGAGACAGGGTAAGAATGAA. This gives the protein CASSLVRQGKNE. The CDR3, in full, reads CASSLVRQGKNEAFF.

Details on this clone: The missing CDR3 end, 3 residues past where the read stops, is filled in from the germline J gene. V gene TRBV20-1 combines with J gene TRBJ2-7, with 10 bases aligning to TRBD1. CDR1 is DFQATT, CDR2 SNEGSKA, per germline (reference sequence). The CDR3 is made up of 13 amino acids. V gave up 3 bases and J gave up 5 bases; unmatched junction bases: 4. Incomplete CDR3 DNA: TGCAGTGCTAGGGGACAGGGGACTGACGAG. Amino acids: CSARGQGTDE. The full-length CDR3 reads as CSARGQGTDEQYF.

A remark on this clone: The read stops 3 residues short of the end of the CDR3; the missing end is completed from the germline J gene. The gene calls are TRBV18 and TRBJ1-6; D may be TRBD1 (5 bases). V lost 2 bases to trimming and J lost 11 bases, with 10 bases between them. The length of the CDR3 is 13 residues. Germline CDR1 reads KGHSH; CDR2 reads LQKENI. CDR3 in amino acids: CASSPSGWPPLHF. CDR3 DNA (partial): TGTGCCAGCTCACCATCAGGGTGGCCACCC. Variable domain in full (rest from reference TRBV18 and TRBJ1-6): NAGVMQNPRHLVRRRGQEARLRCSPMKGHSHVYWYRQLPEEGLKFMVYLQKENIIDESGMPKERFSAEFPKEGPSILRIQQVVRGDSAAYFCASSPSGWPPLHFGNGTRLTVT.

As regards this clone: Read coverage stops 3 residues before the CDR3 terminus; the germline J gene supplies the remainder. The chain joins TRBV2 to TRBJ1-1; a weak D match, TRBD1 (6 bases). The V end lost 2 bases, the J end lost 6 bases, and 13 bases lay between the germline ends. In germline, CDR1 is SNHLY, CDR2 FYNNEI. CDR3 length equals 14 residues. The covered CDR3 bases are TGTGCCAGCAGTGAACGTCAGGGGAGCCCTGAA. It encodes CASSERQGSPE. The full CDR3 protein is CASSERQGSPEAFF.

Turning to this clone: Read sequence stops 3 residues before the CDR3 end, and the germline J gene provides the missing end. V and J are TRBV6-4 and TRBJ1-6; D call uncertain. Trimming removed 5 bases from V and 2 bases from J, with 4 bases in between. This CDR3 has 13 residues. CDR1 is MRHNA and CDR2 is SNTAGT in the germline V gene. CDR3 loop: CASSPAYNSPLHF. The CDR3 DNA, read in part, is TGTGCCAGCAGTCCGGCCTATAATTCACCC.

As for this clone: Read coverage stops 3 residues before the CDR3 terminus; the germline J gene supplies the remainder. The V and J genes are TRBV20-1 and TRBJ1-2; D not resolved. Deletions cut 0 bases from V and 0 bases from J, with 14 bases between. There are 16 residues in the CDR3. Germline CDR1 DFQATT, CDR2 SNEGSKA (reference sequence). The sequenced part of the CDR3 DNA is TGCAGTGCTAGAGATTCAAGTCGACACGCTAACTATGGC. Translated: CSARDSSRHANYG. The full CDR3 protein is CSARDSSRHANYGYTF.

Details on this clone: The missing CDR3 end, 3 residues past where the read stops, is filled in from the germline J gene. The chain employs TRBV7-8 and TRBJ2-7; 9 nucleotides match TRBD1. Germline V gene data show CDR1 as SGHVS and CDR2 as FQNEAQ. The V segment lost 2 bases and the J segment 1 base; nucleotides outside the gene matches: 6. This CDR3 contains 16 residues. CDR3 sequence reads: CASSLTRDRVSYEQYF. CDR3 DNA, as far as it was read: TGTGCCAGCAGCTTAACTCGGGACAGGGTTTCCTACGAG.

On this clone: Sequencing ends 3 residues short of the CDR3 end; the germline J gene provides the rest. V and J are TRBV29-1 and TRBJ2-7; D is possibly TRBD1 (5 bases). V shed 6 bases and J shed 0 bases, with 15 bases lying between them. The CDR3 has 14 residues. Germline V CDR1 and CDR2: SQVTM, ANQGSEA. CDR3 DNA (partial): TGCAGCGTGCCGGTTCAGGGTAGCTCCTACGAG. Translated: CSVPVQGSSYE. The CDR3 in its entirety is CSVPVQGSSYEQYF.

A remark on this clone: The read gets to within 3 residues of the CDR3 end, and the germline J gene fills in the rest. The chain employs TRBV6-1 and TRBJ1-2; TRBD1 matches 9 bases. Per the germline V gene, CDR1 is MNHNS and CDR2 is SASEGT. The CDR3 has 15 residues. The sequenced part of the CDR3 DNA is TGTGCCAGCAGTGAAGCGGCGGACAGGGGTGAGGGC. Translation gives CASSEAADRGEG. The entire CDR3 is CASSEAADRGEGYTF.

Worth noting for this clone: The read falls 3 residues short of the CDR3 end, and the missing part is taken from the germline J gene. The V gene is TRBV11-2, the J gene TRBJ2-5; TRBD1 matches at 7 bases. Trimming at V came to 5 bases and at J to 3 bases, leaving 6 bases not matched to a gene. The CDR3 totals 14 residues. Germline V gene sequence: CDR1 SGHAT, CDR2 FQNNGV. The CDR3 protein is CASSPTGKKETQYF. The part of the CDR3 DNA that was read is TGTGCCAGCAGCCCGACAGGGAAAAAAGAGACC.

About this clone: Read sequence stops 3 residues before the CDR3 end, and the germline J gene provides the missing end. The chain employs TRBV27 and TRBJ2-5; D unresolved. This CDR3 comprises 14 residues. V was clipped by 5 bases and J by 0 bases, with 10 bases between them. Germline V gene lookup returns CDR1 MNHEY and CDR2 SMNVEV (reference sequence). The covered CDR3 bases are TGTGCCAGCAGTCCTACCAAGTACCAAGAGACC. Translated: CASSPTKYQET. The entire CDR3 is CASSPTKYQETQYF.

Concerning this clone: The read stops 3 residues short of the end of the CDR3; the missing end is completed from the germline J gene. The chain links TRBV11-1 to TRBJ2-2, with D hard to call. V gave up 2 bases and J gave up 7 bases, with 11 bases separating them. The CDR3 sequence is 14 residues long. Germline CDR1 SGHAT, CDR2 FQDESV (reference sequence). Incomplete CDR3 DNA: TGTGCCAGCAGCTTAATGGTTTCGGGCGGGGAG. It is translated as CASSLMVSGGE. The full CDR3 protein reads CASSLMVSGGELFF.

To note about this clone: The read ends 3 residues early relative to the CDR3; the germline J gene fills the gap. The rearrangement uses TRBV14 and TRBJ2-1; D is perhaps TRBD1 (5 bases). Germline V CDR1 and CDR2: SGHDN, FVKESK. The CDR3 length is 13 residues. Trimming stripped 10 bases from V and 6 bases from J, with 16 bases between. CDR3 DNA (partial): TGTGCCAACCAGGGCACGATAGGCAATGAG. Translation: CANQGTIGNE. The whole CDR3 region reads CANQGTIGNEQFF.